Listed below are T cell receptor beta chains from one sample, sequenced in a study of cytomegalovirus exposure and HLA in healthy donors. Profiling relied on immunoSEQ multiplex PCR, and the TCRdb table lists in-frame clones only, not all of them. The sample carries approximately 98,000 clones, about 81% recorded once. The sequencing input was PBMCs. All receptors come from a man younger than 35 in good health and CMV-seropositive. Both conserved end residues are part of each CDR3. D genes are given only for firm matches. Part of the rows lack a size; the others show once, few, many or a class for expanded clones.

TRBV2	.	.	16	TRBJ2-3	TGTGCCAGCAGCCCCTTAGGGGGGGGCGGTAAAGATACGCAGTATTTT	CASSPLGGGGKDTQYF
TRBV7-8	.	.	14	TRBJ2-7	TGTGCCAGCAGCTTAGAGGCAGGCCCCTACGAGCAGTACTTC	CASSLEAGPYEQYF
TRBV4-1	.	.	13	TRBJ2-7	TGCGCCAGCAGCCCCCCAGGGTCTGGCGAGCAGTACTTC	CASSPPGSGEQYF
TRBV6-1	.	TRBD2	15	TRBJ2-5	TGTGCCAGCAGTGAACTAGCGGGGGGGCCCGAGACCCAGTACTTC	CASSELAGGPETQYF
TRBV5-6	.	.	17	TRBJ1-3	TGTGCCAGCAGCTCCCGCGGCTGGGGCAGGGCTGGAAACACCATATATTTT	CASSSRGWGRAGNTIYF
TRBV7-9	.	TRBD2	17	TRBJ2-7	TGTGCCAGCAGCTCGCGGGCGAGGGAGGGGAGCTCCTACGAGCAGTACTTC	CASSSRAREGSSYEQYF
TRBV9	.	.	16	TRBJ2-1	TGTGCCAGCAGCCCCCGAGGTAGCGGCGTATACAATGAGCAGTTCTTC	CASSPRGSGVYNEQFF
TRBV7-6	.	TRBD2	16	TRBJ2-3	TGTGCCAGCAGCGGACCTAGCGGGGAAAGCACAGATACGCAGTATTTT	CASSGPSGESTDTQYF
TRBV6-1	.	TRBD1	16	TRBJ2-7	TGTGCCAGCAGTGAAAGTGGCGGACAGGGCTCCTACGAGCAGTACTTC	CASSESGGQGSYEQYF
TRBV7-2	.	.	14	TRBJ2-7	TGTGCCAGCAGCTTAGGGTCTACCCCGTACGAGCAGTACTTC	CASSLGSTPYEQYF
TRBV7-9	.	TRBD1	17	TRBJ2-7	TGTGCCAGCAGCTTAGCGTCGGGACAGGGGAAAAAGTACGAGCAGTACTTC	CASSLASGQGKKYEQYF
TRBV6-1	.	.	15	TRBJ2-5	TGTGCCAGCAGTGACGGAGGGATCCCGCCGGAGACCCAGTACTTC	CASSDGGIPPETQYF
TRBV5-1	.	TRBD2	18	TRBJ2-3	TGCGCCAGCAGCTTGGAGGGACTAGCCCACACACAGCGAGATACGCAGTATTTT	CASSLEGLAHTQRDTQYF
TRBV5-1	.	.	17	TRBJ1-3	TGCGCCAGCAGCTCCCCCCTCGGAGATGTGAGTGGAAACACCATATATTTT	CASSSPLGDVSGNTIYF
TRBV27	.	TRBD2	15	TRBJ2-5	TGTGCCAGCAGGAGTCGCGGGGGGGCCAGGGAGACCCAGTACTTC	CASRSRGGARETQYF
TRBV5-1	.	.	16	TRBJ2-2	TGCGCCAGCAGCTTATCGGAGGCGGGGAACACCGGGGAGCTGTTTTTT	CASSLSEAGNTGELFF
TRBV19	.	.	12	TRBJ1-2	TGTGCCAGTAATAGACTGAACTATGGCTACACCTTC	CASNRLNYGYTF
TRBV27	.	.	15	TRBJ2-3	TGTGCCAGCAGTCGACTAGACTTGGCCACAGATACGCAGTATTTT	CASSRLDLATDTQYF
TRBV7-9	once	.	15	TRBJ2-1	TGTGCCAGCAGCGACCGGGACTTAAACTACAATGAGCAGTTCTTC	CASSDRDLNYNEQFF
TRBV4-1	.	.	15	TRBJ2-5	TGCGCCAGCAGCCAAGACTACCTAGACCAAGAGACCCAGTACTTC	CASSQDYLDQETQYF
TRBV10-3	once	.	14	TRBJ2-1	TGTGCCATCAGTGACGCTCTTACGGGCAATGAGCAGTTCTTC	CAISDALTGNEQFF
TRBV6-5	.	TRBD1	16	TRBJ2-7	TGTGCCAGCAGTTACTCTACCGGACAGGGCCTCTACGAGCAGTACTTC	CASSYSTGQGLYEQYF
TRBV7-8	.	.	14	TRBJ1-1	TGTGCCAGCAGCTTAGGCGCCATGAACACTGAAGCTTTCTTT	CASSLGAMNTEAFF
TRBV7-9	.	TRBD1	15	TRBJ2-3	TGTGCCAGCGGACTCACAGGGGCACTCACAGATACGCAGTATTTT	CASGLTGALTDTQYF
TRBV28	.	TRBD2	16	TRBJ2-7	TGTGCCAGCAGTCTCGTGAACGGGGGGGCCTCCTACGGGCAGTACTTC	CASSLVNGGASYGQYF
TRBV28	.	.	13	TRBJ1-2	TGTGCCAGCAGGCGGACAGCTAACTATGGCTACACCTTC	CASRRTANYGYTF
TRBV5-4	.	.	17	TRBJ1-1	TGTGCCAGCAGCTTGGTGGGAGGGGGGGTCCCAGATACTGAAGCTTTCTTT	CASSLVGGGVPDTEAFF
TRBV10-3	.	.	13	TRBJ2-3	TGTGCCGGAGGGGGCTGGGAGACAGATACGCAGTATTTT	CAGGGWETDTQYF
TRBV2	.	TRBD1	12	TRBJ1-3	TGTGCCACGAGGACAGGGGGAAACACCATATATTTT	CATRTGGNTIYF
TRBV5-8	.	.	14	TRBJ2-2	TGTGCCAGCAGACAGGGATCGCGAACCGGGGAGCTGTTTTTT	CASRQGSRTGELFF
TRBV6-1	.	TRBD2	14	TRBJ2-3	TGTGCCAGCATGCGGGGGTACAGCACAGATACGCAGTATTTT	CASMRGYSTDTQYF
TRBV7-8	.	.	14	TRBJ1-1	TGTGCCAGCAGCTTAGAAAGGCTGGGGCGACGAGCTTTCTTT	CASSLERLGRRAFF
TRBV5-1	.	.	14	TRBJ1-2	TGCGCCAGCAGCTTGGATCCAGGAAGCTATGGCTACACCTTC	CASSLDPGSYGYTF
TRBV11-3	.	.	14	TRBJ2-7	TGTGCCAGCAGCGCGGACGGGAGCTCCTACGAGCAGTACTTC	CASSADGSSYEQYF
TRBV19	.	TRBD2	15	TRBJ2-1	TGTGCCAGTAGTAAGGATAGCGGGGGTGGGTATGAGCAGTTCTTC	CASSKDSGGGYEQFF
TRBV2	.	.	11	TRBJ2-7	TGTGCCAGCAGCCCAGGGTACGAGCAGTACTTC	CASSPGYEQYF
TRBV5-4	.	TRBD1	14	TRBJ1-2	TGTGCCAGCAGCACCGGGACAGTGCGCGCTGGCTACACCTTC	CASSTGTVRAGYTF
TRBV14	.	.	12	TRBJ2-7	TGTGCCAGCAGCCATGAGCGATACGAGCAGTACTTC	CASSHERYEQYF
TRBV9	.	.	14	TRBJ2-3	TGTGCCAGCACCCTCGGGGGGACAACAGATACGCAGTATTTT	CASTLGGTTDTQYF
TRBV5-1	once	TRBD1	15	TRBJ1-1	TGCGCCAGCAGCTTGTTCGCAGGGGGTGATACTGAAGCTTTCTTT	CASSLFAGGDTEAFF
TRBV30	.	.	15	TRBJ1-4	TGTGCCTGGAGACCCATGCAGGGGATTAATGAAAAACTGTTTTTT	CAWRPMQGINEKLFF
TRBV6-1	.	.	11	TRBJ1-6	TGTGCCAGCAGGGAGAATTCACCCCTCCACTTT	CASRENSPLHF
TRBV27	.	.	12	TRBJ2-3	TGTGCCAGCAGTAGCTTCACAGATACGCAGTATTTT	CASSSFTDTQYF
TRBV18	.	.	13	TRBJ1-5	TGTGCCAGCTCACCGGCAGACTATCAGCCCCAGCATTTT	CASSPADYQPQHF
TRBV27	.	.	13	TRBJ2-5	TGTGCCAGCAGTTTTATGGGAGAAGAGACCCAGTACTTC	CASSFMGEETQYF
TRBV7-9	.	.	15	TRBJ2-1	TGTGCCAGCTTAACTGGGGGGAGGACCTACAATGAGCAGTTCTTC	CASLTGGRTYNEQFF
TRBV15	.	.	14	TRBJ2-3	TGTGCCACCAGCATGGACTCGCGCGCTGATACGCAGTATTTT	CATSMDSRADTQYF
TRBV5-6	.	.	14	TRBJ2-7	TGTGCCAGCAGCTTAAACGGGAGTCCCTACGAGCAGTACTTC	CASSLNGSPYEQYF
TRBV7-9	few	TRBD1	16	TRBJ1-6	TGTGCCAGCAGCTCAACCGCCGGGACAGGACATACACCCCTCCACTTT	CASSSTAGTGHTPLHF
TRBV29-1	once	TRBD1	16	TRBJ2-3	TGCAGCGTCGCAACTAAGGGGGCGCCCCCCACAGATACGCAGTATTTT	CSVATKGAPPTDTQYF
TRBV7-3	.	.	15	TRBJ1-3	TGTGCCAGCAGCTTAGGCGGATACTCTGGAAACACCATATATTTT	CASSLGGYSGNTIYF
TRBV4-1	.	.	14	TRBJ1-1	TGCGCCAGCAGCCAAATCGGTTTTAACACTGAAGCTTTCTTT	CASSQIGFNTEAFF
TRBV27	.	.	17	TRBJ1-1	TGTGCCAGCAGTCGCCAGAGGTTGGTTAAGCGGGACACTGAAGCTTTCTTT	CASSRQRLVKRDTEAFF
TRBV10-3	.	TRBD1	15	TRBJ2-3	TGTGCCATCAGTGGCCGGGACAGGGGGGCAGATACGCAGTATTTT	CAISGRDRGADTQYF
TRBV27	.	TRBD1	13	TRBJ1-2	TGTGCCAGCAGTAGGGACAGAAGGAGTGGCTACACCTTC	CASSRDRRSGYTF
TRBV9	.	.	15	TRBJ2-3	TGTGCCAGCAGCGTAGCAGGGCGTATCACAGATACGCAGTATTTT	CASSVAGRITDTQYF
TRBV28	once	TRBD2	18	TRBJ2-3	TGTGCCAGCAGTTTGCACCTAGCGGGGGACAGACCAACAGATACGCAGTATTTT	CASSLHLAGDRPTDTQYF
TRBV7-9	.	TRBD2	19	TRBJ2-3	TGTGCCAGCAGCCCCTACGGAGGTAGCGGGGGGGCTAGCACAGATACGCAGTATTTT	CASSPYGGSGGASTDTQYF
TRBV4-1	.	TRBD1	16	TRBJ2-2	TGCGCCAGCAGCCAAATCGTCGGGACAGGCACCGGGGAGCTGTTTTTT	CASSQIVGTGTGELFF
TRBV4-1	.	.	14	TRBJ1-1	TGCGCCAGCAGCCAAGAGGGCACAAGGACTGAAGCTTTCTTT	CASSQEGTRTEAFF